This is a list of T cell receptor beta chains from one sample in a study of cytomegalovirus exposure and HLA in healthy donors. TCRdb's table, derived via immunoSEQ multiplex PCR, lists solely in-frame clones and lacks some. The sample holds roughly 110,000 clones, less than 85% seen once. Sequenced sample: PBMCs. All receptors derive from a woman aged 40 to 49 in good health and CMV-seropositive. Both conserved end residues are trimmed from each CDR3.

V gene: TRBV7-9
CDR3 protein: ASSSPSGPSGNTIY

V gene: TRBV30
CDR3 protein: AWSGRGTGALDTQY

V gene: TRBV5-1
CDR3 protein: ASSLDTGPYEQY

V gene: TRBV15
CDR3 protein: ATSNPRGGYT

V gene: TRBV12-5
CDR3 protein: ASGSGTVPNQPQH

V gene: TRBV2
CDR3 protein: ASSREETQY

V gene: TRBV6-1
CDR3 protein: ASSDAPGTGGHEQF

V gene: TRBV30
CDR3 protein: AWSRGTVNTEAF

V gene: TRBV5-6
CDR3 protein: ASSLGQGFSTNEKLF

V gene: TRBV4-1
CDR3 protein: ASSQDRRQGRSYNEQF

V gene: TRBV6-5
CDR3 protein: ASSSDNSYEQY

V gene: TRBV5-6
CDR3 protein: ASSIQGPGYGYT

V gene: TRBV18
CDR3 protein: ASSPRQMGTDTQY

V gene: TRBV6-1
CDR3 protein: ASSWDIIGNTIY

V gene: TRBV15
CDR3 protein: ATSRDPKGGQPQH

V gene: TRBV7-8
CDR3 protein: ASTNRGINTEAF

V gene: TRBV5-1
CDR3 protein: ASSPQGTSGGARETQY

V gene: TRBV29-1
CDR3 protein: SVVGGRAGANYGYT

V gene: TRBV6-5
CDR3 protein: ASSFGTGDHYGYT

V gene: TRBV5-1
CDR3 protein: ASSSGGLAGSDTQY